The next 22 T cell receptor beta chains were all read from a single sample in a study of T cells in Graves' hyperthyroidism and ophthalmopathy (dated by TCRdb to between 2017 and 2020). The library was made by multiplex PCR. TCRdb records Illumina HiSeq 2000 as the sequencer. The TCR beta CDR3 regions were amplified from RNA transcripts. A first-round RT-PCR of the TCR CDR3 used the HTBI primer set with the Qiagen OneStep RT-PCR kit. TCRdb reprocessing: public reads trimmed at Q25 with fastp, clones called with MiXCR, in-frame beta chains kept. Each CDR3 protein appears once, grouped with its most common genes and DNA. In all, the sample holds 700,000 or so distinct CDR3 sequences, and around 15% of those were seen once. Together, the top ten hold about 8.4% of the sample. Sequencing input: blood. These receptors were taken from a man younger than 35 with Graves' hyperthyroidism.

The genes are TRBV6-1 and TRBJ1-5, with 9 nucleotides matching TRBD1. This CDR3 comprises 14 residues. With V trimmed by 8 bases and J by 2 bases, 4 bases remained unmatched. CDR1 is MNHNS, CDR2 SASEGT, per germline. Here the CDR3 reads CASGGQGGNQPQHF. CDR3 sequence (DNA): TGTGCCAGCGGGGGACAGGGCGGCAATCAGCCCCAGCATTTT.

The rearrangement joins TRBV28 to TRBJ1-2; TRBD1 agrees at 9 bases. The V segment lost 7 bases and the J segment 6 bases; nucleotides outside the gene matches: 9. The CDR3 has 14 residues. Germline V gene sequence: CDR1 MDHEN, CDR2 SYDVKM. The CDR3 protein is CASTRDRDTDGYTF. The CDR3 region has the DNA TGTGCCAGCACCAGGGACAGGGATACGGATGGCTACACCTTC.

This clonotype was seen at least ten times. The genes are TRBV14 and TRBJ1-1, with D possibly TRBD1 on 6 matching bases. The germline gives CDR1 SGHDN, CDR2 FVKESK. V shed 7 bases and J shed 1 base, with 16 bases lying between them. The length of the CDR3 is 15 residues. In nucleotides, the CDR3 is TGTGCCAGCACCCCAGGGGTCGGCAGGAACACTGAAGCTTTCTTT. It codes for CASTPGVGRNTEAFF.

This clonotype showed up many times. This chain links TRBV18 with TRBJ1-5; D may be TRBD1 (6 bases). The CDR3 covers 15 residues. Trimming removed 2 bases from V and 2 bases from J, with 10 bases in between. The V gene's germline CDR1 is KGHSH and CDR2 LQKENI. The CDR3, as DNA: TGTGCCAGCTCACCATCGGGGGGGCGCAATCAGCCCCAGCATTTT. Translating gives CASSPSGGRNQPQHF.

There are many counts of this clonotype. The CDR3 bases are TGTGCCAGCAAATGGCGACGACAGGGGAAGTCCGATACGCAGTATTTT. Translation: CASKWRRQGKSDTQYF. The V gene is TRBV2, the J gene TRBJ2-3, with 8 bases lining up with TRBD1. V shed 7 bases and J 6 bases; nucleotides not matched to a gene: 15. The CDR3 totals 16 residues. CDR1 and CDR2 (germline): SNHLY, FYNNEI.

The chain uses TRBV19 and TRBJ1-5; D is ambiguous. This CDR3 has 15 amino acids. V lost 7 bases and J lost 5, with 18 bases in between. The germline CDR1 and CDR2 sequences are LNHDA and SQIVND (reference sequence). The CDR3 is CASTLSRNFDQPQHF. The CDR3 bases are TGTGCCAGTACCCTTTCCAGGAATTTCGATCAGCCCCAGCATTTT. The whole variable domain, filled in from reference TRBV19 and TRBJ1-5, reads DGGITQSPKYLFRKEGQNVTLSCEQNLNHDAMYWYRQDPGQGLRLIYYSQIVNDFQKGDIAEGYSVSREKKESFPLTVTSAQKNPTAFYLCASTLSRNFDQPQHFGDGTRLSIL.

This clonotype was detected a few times. The genes are TRBV7-8 and TRBJ1-1; D unclear. CDR1 is SGHVS, CDR2 FQNEAQ, per germline. The CDR3 covers 14 residues. V shed 2 bases and J shed 0 bases, with 7 bases lying between them. Written as DNA, the CDR3 is TGTGCCAGCAGCTTATACGTCATGAACACTGAAGCTTTCTTT. It yields the protein CASSLYVMNTEAFF.

This clonotype was seen at least ten times. The chain combines TRBV28 with TRBJ2-7; TRBD1 matches 10 bases. CDR1 is MDHEN, CDR2 SYDVKM, per germline. This CDR3 has 14 amino acids. V shed 5 bases and J 3 bases; nucleotides not matched to a gene: 4. CDR3 sequence (DNA): TGTGCCAGCAGTCCGACAGGGGGCGGCTACGAGCAGTACTTC. It translates to CASSPTGGGYEQYF.

In the case of this clonotype: This may be a read error, as it is one base from a much larger clone. The rearrangement links TRBV28 to TRBJ2-3, with D possibly being TRBD2 (5 bases). Trimming removed 5 bases at V and 2 bases at J, with 14 bases between. The CDR3 covers 15 residues. CDR1 MDHEN and CDR2 SYDVKM come from the germline V gene. The CDR3 sequence: CASSTPPGTTDTQYF. CDR3 nucleotide sequence: TGTGCCAGCAGTACCCCCCCGGGAACCACAGATACGCAGTATTTT.

This clonotype was found a few times. This rearrangement joins TRBV4-1 to TRBJ1-1; D not certain. This CDR3 has 13 amino acids. In germline, CDR1 is MGHRA, CDR2 YSYEKL. V shed 5 bases and J shed 0 bases, with 7 bases lying between them. As DNA, the CDR3 is TGCGCCAGCAGCACGCAAATGAACACTGAAGCTTTCTTT. Translated, it gives CASSTQMNTEAFF.

This clonotype was found a few times. The chain joins TRBV7-6 to TRBJ2-1, with TRBD2 identical over 10 bases. Germline CDR1 SGHVS, CDR2 FNYEAQ. The CDR3 is 13 residues long. V dropped 2 bases and J dropped 11; count of bases not matched to a gene: 3. The CDR3 spells CASSLFTSGKQFF. For the CDR3, the DNA is TGTGCCAGCAGCTTATTTACTAGCGGGAAGCAGTTCTTC.

This clonotype appeared many times. The V call is TRBV28, the J call TRBJ2-2; D not resolved. Germline CDR1 reads MDHEN; CDR2 reads SYDVKM. The V gene lost 5 bases and the J gene lost 0 bases, with 7 bases spanning the gap. CDR3 size: 14 residues. This CDR3 is CASSPETNTGELFF. DNA for the CDR3: TGTGCCAGCAGTCCCGAGACGAACACCGGGGAGCTGTTTTTT.

This clonotype appeared many times. This sequence joins TRBV7-2 and TRBJ2-7; TRBD2 agrees at 8 bases. The CDR3 is 19 residues long. V dropped 4 bases and J dropped 3; count of bases not matched to a gene: 20. Germline V gene lookup returns CDR1 SGHTA and CDR2 FQGNSA. Here the CDR3 reads CASSSTSGLEASLYYEQYF. DNA for the CDR3: TGTGCCAGCAGCTCCACCTCGGGACTAGAGGCCTCTTTGTACTACGAGCAGTACTTC. Full variable domain (remainder filled in from reference TRBV7-2 and TRBJ2-7): GAGVSQSPSNKVTEKGKDVELRCDPISGHTALYWYRQSLGQGLEFLIYFQGNSAPDKSGLPSDRFSAERTGGSVSTLTIQRTQQEDSAVYLCASSSTSGLEASLYYEQYFGPGTRLTVT.

In nucleotides, the CDR3 is TGTGCCAGCAAATCATCTAGGGACACTGAAGCTTTCTTT. Protein sequence: CASKSSRDTEAFF. This chain uses TRBV2 with TRBJ1-1; D uncertain. Looked up from germline, CDR1 is SNHLY and CDR2 is FYNNEI. V was trimmed by 7 bases and J by 3 bases, leaving 12 bases between them. This CDR3 has 13 amino acids. Filled out from reference TRBV2 and TRBJ1-1, the complete variable domain reads EPEVTQTPSHQVTQMGQEVILRCVPISNHLYFYWYRQILGQKVEFLVSFYNNEISEKSEIFDDQFSVERPDGSNFTLKIRSTKLEDSAMYFCASKSSRDTEAFFGQGTRLTVV.

This clonotype was seen at least ten times. V and J are TRBV6-1 and TRBJ2-2; 11 bases are shared with TRBD2. The CDR3 runs 17 residues. CDR1 MNHNS and CDR2 SASEGT come from the germline V gene. The ends lost 8 bases at V and 8 bases at J; junction bases unmatched: 16. CDR3 sequence reads: CASAMARTSGLRGELFF. Here the CDR3 DNA reads TGTGCCAGCGCAATGGCCAGGACTAGCGGGCTAAGGGGGGAGCTGTTTTTT.

This clonotype showed up many times. This chain uses TRBV27 with TRBJ2-5; 9 bases fit TRBD1. The CDR3 has 14 amino acids. V lost 5 bases, J lost 5 bases, and 6 bases stayed unmatched. The germline CDR1 and CDR2 sequences are MNHEY and SMNVEV (reference sequence). This chain's CDR3 is CASSPSTGGETQYF. The CDR3 bases are TGTGCCAGCAGTCCATCGACAGGGGGTGAGACCCAGTACTTC.

In nucleotides, the CDR3 is TGTGCCACCAGCAGAGGAGGGGGGTATGGTGAAAAACTGTTTTTT. Residues: CATSRGGGYGEKLFF. This chain connects TRBV15 to TRBJ1-4, with a weak D call TRBD1 (6 bases). Trimming took 1 base from V and 7 from J, leaving 13 bases between them. The CDR3 is 15 amino acids. Germline V lookup: CDR1 LNHNV, CDR2 YYDKDF (reference sequence).

This clonotype was counted at least ten times. The chain employs TRBV11-3 and TRBJ2-1, with 7 bases lining up with TRBD1. The CDR3 length is 15 residues. Germline V gene data show CDR1 as SGHNT and CDR2 as YENEEA. With V trimmed by 5 bases and J by 9 bases, 13 bases remained unmatched. The CDR3 protein is CASSPTGTAAGEQFF. The CDR3, as DNA: TGTGCCAGCAGCCCAACGGGGACAGCTGCGGGTGAGCAGTTCTTC.

This clonotype has ten or more counts. This rearrangement joins TRBV28 to TRBJ2-5; the D gene could be TRBD1 or TRBD2 (6 bases each). Germline V gene sequence: CDR1 MDHEN, CDR2 SYDVKM. V was trimmed by 5 bases and J by 5 bases, leaving 12 bases between them. The CDR3 sequence is 13 residues long. The CDR3 nucleotides are TGTGCCAGCAGTGAGGGGGGAGAGGAGACCCAGTACTTC. Protein sequence: CASSEGGEETQYF.

This clonotype has ten or more counts. The rearrangement joins TRBV6-1 to TRBJ1-2; the D is unclear. CDR1 and CDR2 (germline): MNHNS, SASEGT. Trimming stripped 11 bases from V and 8 bases from J, with 18 bases between. The CDR3 sequence is 12 residues long. The CDR3 DNA reads TGTGCCGCGCTCTACGGGCAGAGGGGCTACACCTTC. It encodes CAALYGQRGYTF.

This clonotype was picked up many times. CDR3 sequence reads: CASSTGPKYEAFF. The CDR3 nucleotides are TGTGCCAGCTCAACTGGGCCTAAATATGAAGCTTTCTTT. This chain links TRBV18 with TRBJ1-1; D call uncertain. The CDR3 is 13 amino acids. V gave up 5 bases and J gave up 7 bases, with 14 bases separating them. CDR1 KGHSH and CDR2 LQKENI come from the germline V gene.

This clonotype was counted between two and nine times. The chain is built from TRBV6-1 and TRBJ2-3; D is undetermined. Germline V gene lookup returns CDR1 MNHNS and CDR2 SASEGT. V shed 5 bases and J shed 4 bases, with 13 bases lying between them. The CDR3 is 14 residues long. CDR3 in DNA: TGTGCCAGCAGTCCTTACCGAGTGGCAGATACGCAGTATTTT. Amino acid sequence: CASSPYRVADTQYF.